This is a list of T cell receptor beta chains from one sample in a study of T-cell reconstitution after alpha-beta-depleted transplantation in children. TCRdb independently ran MiXCR on the PCR reads; one entry per CDR3 protein. The sample has 440,000 or so distinct CDR3 sequences, 43% seen once; the top ten hold under 35%. Sequenced here: PBMCs, sampled before TCRalphabeta/CD19-depleted stem cell transplant. Receptor source: a girl aged 2-10 years with aplastic anemia, due to receive a stem cell transplant. The conserved cysteine and the conserved F or W are not part of the CDR3 here.

j_gene | v_gene | CDR3aa
TRBJ2-3 | TRBV6-1 | ASSEWAGTPDTQY
TRBJ2-1 | TRBV20-1 | STGRLAGDSEQF
TRBJ2-5 | TRBV18 | ASSPASKETQY
TRBJ2-2 | TRBV10-2 | ASQQGAGELF
TRBJ2-2 | TRBV7-8 | ASSRWDRENTGELF
TRBJ1-5 | TRBV5-1 | ASSLEPSDQPQH
TRBJ2-4 | TRBV27 | ASSLSGEGNIQY
TRBJ2-2 | TRBV20-1 | SVEEAGGPTGELF
TRBJ1-1 | TRBV5-1 | ASSLGKGRTEAF
TRBJ1-1 | TRBV6-1 | ASSPRTGRGTEAF
TRBJ2-6 | TRBV5-1 | ASSSWTGSTSGANVLT
TRBJ2-7 | TRBV12-3/TRBV12-4 | ASSLGGRRPYEQY